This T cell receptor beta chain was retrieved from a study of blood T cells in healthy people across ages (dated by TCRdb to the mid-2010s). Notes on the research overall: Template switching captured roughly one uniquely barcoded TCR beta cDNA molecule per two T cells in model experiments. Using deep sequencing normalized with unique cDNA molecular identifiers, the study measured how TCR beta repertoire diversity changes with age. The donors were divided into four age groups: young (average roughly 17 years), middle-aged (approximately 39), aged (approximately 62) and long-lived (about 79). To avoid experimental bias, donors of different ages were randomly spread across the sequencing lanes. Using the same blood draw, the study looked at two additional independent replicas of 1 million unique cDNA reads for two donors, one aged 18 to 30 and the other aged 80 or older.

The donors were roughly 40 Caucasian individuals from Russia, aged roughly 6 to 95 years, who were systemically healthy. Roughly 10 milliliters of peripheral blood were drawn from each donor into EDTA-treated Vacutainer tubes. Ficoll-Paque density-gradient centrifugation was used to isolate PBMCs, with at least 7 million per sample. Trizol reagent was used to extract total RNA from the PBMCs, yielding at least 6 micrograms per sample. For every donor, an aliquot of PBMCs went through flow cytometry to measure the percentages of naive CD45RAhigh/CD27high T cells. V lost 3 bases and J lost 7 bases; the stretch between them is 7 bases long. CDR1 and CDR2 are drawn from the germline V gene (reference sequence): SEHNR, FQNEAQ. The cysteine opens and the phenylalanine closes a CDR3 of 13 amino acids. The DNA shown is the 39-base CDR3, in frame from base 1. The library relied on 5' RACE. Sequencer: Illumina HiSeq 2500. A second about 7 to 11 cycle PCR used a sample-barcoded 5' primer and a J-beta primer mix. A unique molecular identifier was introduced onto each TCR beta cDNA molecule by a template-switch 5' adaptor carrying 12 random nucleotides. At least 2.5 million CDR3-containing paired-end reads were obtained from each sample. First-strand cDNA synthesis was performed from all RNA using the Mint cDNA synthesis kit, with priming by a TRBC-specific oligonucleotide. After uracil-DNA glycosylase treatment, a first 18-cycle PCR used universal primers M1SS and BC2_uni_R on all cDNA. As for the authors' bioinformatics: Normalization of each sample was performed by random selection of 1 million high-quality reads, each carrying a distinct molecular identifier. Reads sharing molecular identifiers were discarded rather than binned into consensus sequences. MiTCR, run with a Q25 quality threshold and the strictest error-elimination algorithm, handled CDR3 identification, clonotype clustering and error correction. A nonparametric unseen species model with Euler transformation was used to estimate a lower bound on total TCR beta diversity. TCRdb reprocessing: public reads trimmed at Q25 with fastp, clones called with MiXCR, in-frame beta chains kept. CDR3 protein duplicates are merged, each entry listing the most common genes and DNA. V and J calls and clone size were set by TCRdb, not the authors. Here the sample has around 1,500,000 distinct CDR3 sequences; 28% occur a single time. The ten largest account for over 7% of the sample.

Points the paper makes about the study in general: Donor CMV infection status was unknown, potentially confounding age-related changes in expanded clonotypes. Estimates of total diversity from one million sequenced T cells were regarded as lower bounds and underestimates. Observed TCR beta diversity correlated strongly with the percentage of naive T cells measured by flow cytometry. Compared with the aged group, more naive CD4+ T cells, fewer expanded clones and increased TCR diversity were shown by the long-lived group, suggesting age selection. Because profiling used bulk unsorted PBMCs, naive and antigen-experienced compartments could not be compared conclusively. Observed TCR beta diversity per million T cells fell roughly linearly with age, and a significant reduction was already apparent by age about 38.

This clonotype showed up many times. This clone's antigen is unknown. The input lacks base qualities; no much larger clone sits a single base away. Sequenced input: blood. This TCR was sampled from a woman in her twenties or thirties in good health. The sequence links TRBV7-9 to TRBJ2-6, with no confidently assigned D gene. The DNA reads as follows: TGTGCCAGCAGCTTGGTCCGTGCCAACGTCCTGACTTTC. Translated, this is CASSLVRANVLTF.